Listed below are T cell receptor beta chains from one sample, sequenced in a study of Tregs in tolerant kidney transplant recipients. The repertoire was sequenced with immunoSEQ multiplex PCR; TCRdb's copy has only in-frame clones and lacks some. The sample yields 35,000 to 55,000 clones, 75% to 95% seen once. The sequenced sample consisted of Tregs from blood. These receptors were obtained from a human donor in good health. Each CDR3 is given without its conserved first and last residue. The order of the fields is J gene, V gene, CDR3 protein.

>TRBJ1-6|TRBV27
ASSRRQGALYSPLH
>TRBJ1-1|TRBV7-3
ASSYRDRGPNTEAF
>TRBJ1-5|TRBV25-1
ASSEYRRNQPQH
>TRBJ1-2|TRBV19
ASSNRYYYGYT
>TRBJ1-4|TRBV11-2
ASRLVGAGDEKLF
>TRBJ2-1|TRBV6-5
ASSSVPIWANEQF
>TRBJ2-7|TRBV7-2
ASSQTVAGDRLY
>TRBJ2-5|TRBV30
AWSFGNRETQY
>TRBJ2-3|TRBV5-6
ASSPSADTQY
>TRBJ2-1|TRBV5-8
ASSPGLAGGNEQF
>TRBJ2-3|TRBV5-1
ASSLFGGTVSSTDTQY
>TRBJ1-6|TRBV5-1
ASSITGLPLH
>TRBJ2-1|TRBV5-1
ASSQSGTSGNEQF
>TRBJ1-5|TRBV30
AWSGMTAFNQPQH
>TRBJ1-2|TRBV7-4
ASSKKGGEFYGYT
>TRBJ2-7|TRBV5-4
ASSPQGDGTYEQY
>TRBJ1-2|TRBV2
ASSEGWRAGEGYT
>TRBJ2-7|TRBV11-3
ASSSGGDPSEQY
>TRBJ2-1|TRBV5-1
ASSWGSSSYNEQF
>TRBJ2-2|TRBV11-2
ASSIATGGNGELF
>TRBJ2-7|TRBV5-1
ASSLQGASYEQY
>TRBJ2-2|TRBV6-4
ASSDPGLAGVF
>TRBJ2-5|TRBV6-1
ASRPGSLGKTQY
>TRBJ2-7|TRBV19
ASSISIRDRGSYEQY
>TRBJ2-1|TRBV6-1
ASSDRRLRFGLPYNEQF
>TRBJ2-1|TRBV5-1
ASGELAGWNEQF
>TRBJ1-5|TRBV6-1
ASSSRWQPQH
>TRBJ2-1|TRBV11-2
ASTLDGRGRPYNEQF
>TRBJ1-6|TRBV11-3
ASSLVGESPLH
>TRBJ1-2|TRBV9
ASSANYGYT
>TRBJ2-1|TRBV10-3
ATRDNNEQF
>TRBJ2-5|TRBV5-5
ASTRTGGAWETQY
>TRBJ1-2|TRBV19
ASSIHQGYGYT
>TRBJ1-6|TRBV20-1
SARGDSPLH
>TRBJ1-2|TRBV11-2
ASSLGTAYGYT
>TRBJ2-2|TRBV7-8
ASSLNQRSGELF